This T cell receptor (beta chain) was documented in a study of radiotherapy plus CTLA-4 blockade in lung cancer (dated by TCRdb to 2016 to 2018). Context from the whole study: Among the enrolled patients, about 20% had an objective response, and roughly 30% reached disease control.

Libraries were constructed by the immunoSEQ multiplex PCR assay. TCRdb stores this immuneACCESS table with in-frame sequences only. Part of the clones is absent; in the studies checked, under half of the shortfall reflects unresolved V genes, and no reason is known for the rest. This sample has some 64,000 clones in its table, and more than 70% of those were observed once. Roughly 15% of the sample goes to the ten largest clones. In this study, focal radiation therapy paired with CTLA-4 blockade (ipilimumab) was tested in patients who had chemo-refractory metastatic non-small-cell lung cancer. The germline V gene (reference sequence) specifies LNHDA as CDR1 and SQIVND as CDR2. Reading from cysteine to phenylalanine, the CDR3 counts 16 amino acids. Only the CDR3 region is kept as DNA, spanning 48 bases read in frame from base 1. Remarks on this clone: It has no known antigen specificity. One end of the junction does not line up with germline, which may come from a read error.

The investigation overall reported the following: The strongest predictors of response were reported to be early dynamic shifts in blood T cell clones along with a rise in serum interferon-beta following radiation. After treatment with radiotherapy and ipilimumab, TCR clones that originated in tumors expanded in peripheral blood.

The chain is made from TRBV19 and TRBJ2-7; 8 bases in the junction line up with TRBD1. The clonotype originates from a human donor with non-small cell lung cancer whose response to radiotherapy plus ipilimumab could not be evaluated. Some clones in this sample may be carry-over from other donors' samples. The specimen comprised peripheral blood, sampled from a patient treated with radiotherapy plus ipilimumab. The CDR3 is CASSKYPGQATYGQYF. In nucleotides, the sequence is TGTGCCAGTAGTAAGTATCCGGGACAGGCCACCTACGGGCAGTACTTC.